The next 25 T cell receptor beta chains were all read from a single sample in a study of T cell responses to AZD1222 COVID-19 vaccine (dated by TCRdb to the early 2020s). The library was made by the immunoSEQ multiplex PCR assay. TCRdb provides this immuneACCESS table in a form limited to in-frame rearrangements. Some clones are lacking; in checked studies, under half of them reflect an unresolved V gene, and why the rest are absent is not known. The sample includes roughly 100,000 clones, with around 94% observed a single time. The ten top clones hold about 2.2% of the sample. The time point label of this sample denotes: baseline before first vaccination. Sample: peripheral blood, taken on day 0 of AZD1222 vaccination. The source is an adult in good health.

This chain uses TRBV6-5 with TRBJ1-1; possible D gene TRBD1, 5 bases. The CDR3 is 12 residues long. The V and J ends lost 5 bases and 1 base respectively, with 5 bases between them. The germline V gene encodes CDR1 MNHEY and CDR2 SVGAGI. The CDR3 DNA is TGTGCCAGCAGTACAGGGAACACTGAAGCTTTCTTT. Residues: CASSTGNTEAFF.

V gene TRBV19 combines with J gene TRBJ1-6; D might be TRBD1 (5 bases). CDR1 is LNHDA and CDR2 is SQIVND in the germline V gene (reference sequence). Trimming removed 6 bases at V and 5 bases at J, with 11 bases between. CDR3 length equals 14 residues. DNA of the CDR3: TGTGCCAGTAGAAGGACAACGGATAATTCACCCCTCCACTTT. Translating gives CASRRTTDNSPLHF.

The chain joins TRBV6-5 to TRBJ1-1; D perhaps matches TRBD1 (6 bases). Between the trimmed V and J ends, which lost 3 bases and 0 bases, there was a span of 14 bases. The CDR3 loop spans 16 amino acids. Per germline, CDR1 MNHEY and CDR2 SVGAGI. The CDR3 sequence is CASSYITGSLNTEAFF. Here the CDR3 DNA reads TGTGCCAGCAGTTATATAACAGGGAGTTTGAACACTGAAGCTTTCTTT.

The chain joins TRBV28 to TRBJ2-1, with 8 bases aligning to TRBD2. There are 15 residues in the CDR3. V trimming: 1 base; J trimming: 8 bases; junction bases outside the gene matches: 7. The germline gives CDR1 MDHEN, CDR2 SYDVKM. The DNA for the CDR3 is TGTGCCAGCAGTTTATACCCGGGAGGGCCGGATGAGCAGTTCTTC. Translating gives CASSLYPGGPDEQFF.

This clone was seen only a few times. V gene TRBV15 combines with J gene TRBJ1-2; 7 bases map to TRBD1. This CDR3 comprises 15 residues. J lost 0 bases, V lost 2 bases, and 3 bases had no gene match. Per germline, CDR1 LNHNV and CDR2 YYDKDF (reference sequence). The CDR3 loop reads CATSRPTGSNYGYTF. The CDR3 DNA reads as TGTGCCACCAGCAGACCGACAGGGTCTAACTATGGCTACACCTTC. The complete variable domain, with remaining parts taken from reference TRBV15 and TRBJ1-2, reads DAMVIQNPRYQVTQFGKPVTLSCSQTLNHNVMYWYQQKSSQAPKLLFHYYDKDFNNEADTPDNFQSRRPNTSFCFLDIRSPGLGDTAMYLCATSRPTGSNYGYTFGSGTRLTVV.

The V call is TRBV19, the J call TRBJ1-2, with 7 bases matching TRBD1. The germline V gene has CDR1 LNHDA and CDR2 SQIVND (reference sequence). The CDR3 length is 14 residues. The junction had 11 bases not matched to a gene; V was cut back by 5 bases and J by 8 bases. Here the CDR3 reads CASSRQGGLGGYTF. Written as DNA, the CDR3 is TGTGCCAGTAGTCGACAGGGAGGATTGGGCGGCTACACCTTC.

This sequence joins TRBV29-1 and TRBJ1-1; the D gene is possibly TRBD1 (6 bases). The CDR3 has 13 residues. CDR1 is SQVTM and CDR2 is ANQGSEA in the germline V gene. The V and J ends lost 5 bases and 6 bases respectively, with 16 bases between them. The CDR3 region is CSVITGRWAEAFF. CDR3 in DNA: TGCAGCGTTATAACAGGGAGATGGGCTGAAGCTTTCTTT.

The CDR3 DNA follows: TGTGCCAGCAGCTTAGGGGCCCGACAGGGGAGGTACGAGCAGTACTTC. Encoded protein: CASSLGARQGRYEQYF. The chain uses TRBV7-2 and TRBJ2-7; 8 bases are shared with TRBD1. CDR3 length equals 16 residues. Trimming cost V 1 base and J 4 bases; bases outside gene matches: 9. Germline V gene data show CDR1 as SGHTA and CDR2 as FQGNSA.

This chain uses TRBV7-6 with TRBJ2-1, with 8 bases identical to TRBD1. The ends lost 5 bases at V and 1 base at J; junction bases unmatched: 7. Germline CDR1 SGHVS, CDR2 FNYEAQ. There are 16 residues in the CDR3. Here the CDR3 reads CASSAHQGASYNEQFF. The CDR3 DNA is TGTGCCAGCAGCGCCCACCAGGGGGCATCCTACAATGAGCAGTTCTTC. Together with reference TRBV7-6 and TRBJ2-1, the CDR3 gives the full variable domain: GAGVSQSPRYKVTKRGQDVALRCDPISGHVSLYWYRQALGQGPEFLTYFNYEAQQDKSGLPNDRFSAERPEGSISTLTIQRTEQRDSAMYRCASSAHQGASYNEQFFGPGTRLTVL.

This chain uses TRBV25-1 with TRBJ2-1, with TRBD1 matching over 7 bases. The V gene end was trimmed by 4 bases and the J gene end by 1 base; junction bases not matched to a gene: 7. The CDR3 sequence is 16 residues long. Germline lookup yields CDR1 MGHDK and CDR2 SYGVNS. The DNA for the CDR3 is TGTGCCAGCAGTGCAACCCGGGACAGATCCTACAATGAGCAGTTCTTC. This gives the protein CASSATRDRSYNEQFF.

The V call is TRBV28, the J call TRBJ2-3, with TRBD1 matching 9 bases. Germline-derived CDR1 and CDR2 are MDHEN and SYDVKM. This CDR3 comprises 16 residues. V dropped 2 bases and J dropped 1; count of bases not matched to a gene: 4. CDR3 sequence: CASSLGTGLRTDTQYF. CDR3 coding DNA: TGTGCCAGCAGTTTAGGGACAGGGTTGCGCACAGATACGCAGTATTTT.

This chain links TRBV24-1 with TRBJ2-7; TRBD1 aligns across 7 bases. V lost 4 bases and J lost 5; bases outside the gene matches: 4. CDR1 and CDR2 (germline): KGHDR, SFDVKD. This CDR3 spans 13 amino acids. Here the CDR3 DNA reads TGTGCCACCAGTGACCCGACAGGGAACGAGCAGTACTTC. Translated, it gives CATSDPTGNEQYF.

The gene calls are TRBV10-3 and TRBJ1-2, with D tentatively TRBD1 (5 bases). In germline, CDR1 is ENHRY, CDR2 SYGVKD. V dropped 9 bases and J dropped 7 bases, with 21 bases sitting between them. This CDR3 contains 14 residues. Here the CDR3 DNA reads TGTGCCATTCTTTCCGGGACGGCCTCCTTTGGCTACACCTTC. This gives the protein CAILSGTASFGYTF.

J is TRBJ1-2 and V is TRBV7-2; D ambiguous. Germline V gives CDR1 SGHTA, CDR2 FQGNSA. The ends were cut back, 2 bases at V and 8 bases at J, with 12 bases in the middle. The CDR3 is 13 amino acids. Written as DNA, the CDR3 is TGTGCCAGCAGCTTAAATCAGAAACGAGGCTACACCTTC. This codes for CASSLNQKRGYTF.

This chain uses TRBV2 with TRBJ1-1; D gene ambiguous. V lost 2 bases, J lost 8 bases, and 9 bases lay in between. Per the germline V gene, CDR1 is SNHLY and CDR2 is FYNNEI. The CDR3 sequence is 12 residues long. This CDR3 reads CASSEPTSEAFF. As DNA, the CDR3 is TGTGCCAGCAGTGAACCGACGTCGGAAGCTTTCTTT.

The rearrangement joins TRBV12-3 or TRBV12-4 to TRBJ1-1; D gene ambiguous. This CDR3 is 13 amino acids long. Trimming removed 7 bases at V and 10 bases at J, with 19 bases between. The CDR3 nucleotides read TGTGCCAGCATTTCGCGGGCCCCCTGGGGAGCTTTCTTT. Its protein is CASISRAPWGAFF.

The chain has TRBV18 and TRBJ2-5; D unresolved. V lost 3 bases to trimming and J lost 5 bases, with 10 bases between them. The germline V gene encodes CDR1 KGHSH and CDR2 LQKENI. The CDR3 is made up of 13 amino acids. The CDR3 here is CASSPPSVETQYF. The DNA for the CDR3 is TGTGCCAGCTCACCGCCGAGTGTGGAGACCCAGTACTTC.

The chain joins TRBV4-1 to TRBJ1-4; D is ambiguous. This CDR3 is 15 amino acids long. The germline CDR1 and CDR2 sequences are MGHRA and YSYEKL. Trimming took off 1 base at V and 0 bases at J, with 6 bases between the two ends. The CDR3 region has the DNA TGCGCCAGCAGCCAAGTCGGGACAACTAATGAAAAACTGTTTTTT. Its protein product is CASSQVGTTNEKLFF.

This chain uses TRBV7-9 with TRBJ1-1; no reliable D call. V was trimmed by 5 bases and J by 4 bases, leaving 14 bases between them. Looked up from germline, CDR1 is SEHNR and CDR2 is FQNEAQ (reference sequence). This CDR3 comprises 14 residues. This CDR3 is CASSGSSGSTEAFF. The CDR3 bases are TGTGCCAGCAGCGGGAGCTCCGGAAGCACTGAAGCTTTCTTT.

In this sample, this clone turned up once. The chain combines TRBV5-6 with TRBJ1-3; D possibly corresponds to TRBD1 (5 bases). Germline V gives CDR1 SGHDT, CDR2 YYEEEE. CDR3 length equals 16 residues. V lost 4 bases and J 3 bases, leaving 17 bases between the germline ends. For the CDR3, the DNA is TGTGCCAGCAGCCCACCAACCGGGACCGATGGAAACACCATATATTTT. It translates to CASSPPTGTDGNTIYF.

V usage is TRBV4-3 and J usage is TRBJ1-4, with D perhaps TRBD1 (6 bases). Germline CDR1 is LGHNA and CDR2 is YSLEER. V dropped 3 bases and J dropped 0 bases, with 8 bases sitting between them. This CDR3 has 15 amino acids. Here the CDR3 DNA reads TGCGCCAGCAGCCAGACAGGTGCAACTAATGAAAAACTGTTTTTT. Its translation: CASSQTGATNEKLFF.

The chain carries TRBV28 and TRBJ2-3; 9 bases are shared with TRBD2. Germline V gene data show CDR1 as MDHEN and CDR2 as SYDVKM. The ends lost 4 bases at V and 0 bases at J; junction bases unmatched: 14. The CDR3 consists of 19 residues. The CDR3 DNA reads TGTGCCAGCAGTTCGTCCGGGACTAGCAGGAAACCTAGCACAGATACGCAGTATTTT. Its protein is CASSSSGTSRKPSTDTQYF.

The V and J genes are TRBV28 and TRBJ1-3, with D hard to call. The CDR3 has 12 amino acids. Germline CDR1 MDHEN, CDR2 SYDVKM. V dropped 2 bases and J dropped 4 bases, with 3 bases sitting between them. The CDR3 coding sequence is TGTGCCAGCAGTTTAAGAGGAAACACCATATATTTT. It yields the protein CASSLRGNTIYF.

This clone was observed a single time. V and J are TRBV9 and TRBJ2-3, with D unresolved. V shed 4 bases and J shed 5 bases, with 20 bases lying between them. Germline CDR1 reads SGDLS; CDR2 reads YYNGEE. This CDR3 contains 16 residues. The chain's CDR3 is CASSPHLAAIGDTQYF. CDR3 in DNA: TGTGCCAGCAGCCCCCACCTGGCGGCTATAGGAGATACGCAGTATTTT.

The chain employs TRBV27 and TRBJ2-3, with 11 positions matching TRBD2. The trim removed 6 bases at V and 0 bases at J, leaving 8 bases unmatched. The V gene's germline CDR1 is MNHEY and CDR2 SMNVEV (reference sequence). This CDR3 has 17 residues. In nucleotides, the CDR3 is TGTGCCAGCAGGACTAGCGGGGTAGACTTTAGCACAGATACGCAGTATTTT. It codes for CASRTSGVDFSTDTQYF.